Following are 29 T cell receptor beta chains from one sample sequenced in a study of regulatory T cells in long-lasting Graves disease. This sample's time point: newly diagnosed GD, antithyroid drugs for less than 3 months. The TCR library used RNA extracted from PBMCs. According to the study, TCR beta libraries were built with iRepertoire HTBI primers and CDR3-region Arm-PCR. TCRdb re-derived calls from the multiplex PCR reads in MiXCR, one entry per CDR3 protein. The sample has around 360,000 distinct CDR3 sequences, about 17% seen once. The sample was also reused in another study, on T cells in Graves' hyperthyroidism and ophthalmopathy.

The starting material was peripheral blood mononuclear cells (PBMCs), obtained at new diagnosis, from a patient treated with antithyroid drugs. These receptors came from a woman aged 18-29 years with Graves disease.

V is TRBV12-3 or TRBV12-4 and J is TRBJ1-6; possibly TRBD1 for D (6 bases). The CDR3 contains 14 residues. V shed 1 base and J shed 8 bases, with 9 bases lying between them. The CDR3 DNA reads TGTGCCAGCAGTTTAGGGGGGGGCCATTCACCCCTCCACTTT. Translating it yields CASSLGGGHSPLHF.

This clonotype has more than one count but fewer than ten. The genes are TRBV5-6 and TRBJ1-5; D is unresolved. V shed 4 bases and J shed 7 bases, with 15 bases lying between them. The CDR3 extends over 14 amino acids. CDR1 is SGHDT and CDR2 is YYEEEE in the germline V gene. The CDR3 nucleotides are TGTGCCAGCAGCGTCGCCGGGGTGGGACAGCCCCAGCATTTT. Translating gives CASSVAGVGQPQHF. Supplemented by reference TRBV5-6 and TRBJ1-5, the full variable domain reads DAGVTQSPTHLIKTRGQQVTLRCSPKSGHDTVSWYQQALGQGPQFIFQYYEEEERQRGNFPDRFSGHQFPNYSSELNVNALLLGDSALYLCASSVAGVGQPQHFGDGTRLSIL.

The table lists this clonotype with many counts. The rearrangement links TRBV7-3 to TRBJ2-3; no firm D call. The V gene lost 5 bases and the J gene lost 2 bases, with 14 bases spanning the gap. CDR1 SGHTA and CDR2 FQGTGA come from the germline V gene. This CDR3 has 15 amino acids. CDR3: CASSPSGSLTDTQYF. DNA for the CDR3: TGTGCCAGCAGCCCATCTGGATCCCTCACAGATACGCAGTATTTT.

Ten or more counts support this clonotype. The V and J genes are TRBV9 and TRBJ1-2; D might be TRBD1 (5 bases). V lost 0 bases and J 4 bases, leaving 7 bases between the germline ends. This CDR3 is built from 13 residues. Germline CDR1 SGDLS, CDR2 YYNGEE. CDR3 amino acids: CASSVAGTYGYTF. The CDR3 DNA follows: TGTGCCAGCAGCGTAGCGGGGACCTATGGCTACACCTTC.

V usage is TRBV20-1 and J usage is TRBJ1-4, with D possibly matching TRBD1 (5 bases). CDR3 length: 13 residues. Germline V gene sequence: CDR1 DFQATT, CDR2 SNEGSKA (reference sequence). Trimming left V 2 bases short and J 8 bases short, with 12 bases between. In DNA, the CDR3 is TGCAGTGCTAGACAGGGTTTTTCCGAAAAACTGTTTTTT. It is translated as CSARQGFSEKLFF.

This clonotype appeared many times. The rearrangement uses TRBV5-1 and TRBJ2-5; D not certain. V lost 1 base to trimming and J lost 2 bases, with 9 bases between them. The germline gives CDR1 SGHRS, CDR2 YFSETQ. CDR3 size: 14 residues. The CDR3 nucleotides read TGCGCCAGCAGCTTGTACGGGCAGCAAGAGACCCAGTACTTC. Amino acids: CASSLYGQQETQYF.

This clonotype was seen repeatedly, ten times or more. The gene calls are TRBV6-1 and TRBJ2-2, with D perhaps TRBD2 (6 bases). The CDR3 loop spans 15 amino acids. V lost 2 bases, J lost 5 bases, and 12 bases lay in between. Germline CDR1 and CDR2: MNHNS and SASEGT. CDR3 sequence: CASSEPAGMTGELFF. CDR3 sequence (DNA): TGTGCCAGCAGTGAACCGGCGGGGATGACCGGGGAGCTGTTTTTT.

This clonotype was counted ten times or more. This chain connects TRBV5-1 to TRBJ2-5; D may match TRBD1 or TRBD2 (5 bases each). Trimming stripped 4 bases from V and 5 bases from J, with 12 bases between. The CDR3 contains 13 residues. CDR1 SGHRS and CDR2 YFSETQ come from the germline V gene. This CDR3 reads CASSTDWGETQYF. The CDR3 coding sequence is TGCGCCAGCAGCACGGACTGGGGGGAGACCCAGTACTTC.

This clonotype was recorded a few times. J is TRBJ1-2 and V is TRBV30; 7 bases are shared with TRBD1. The CDR3 spans 12 residues. J lost 8 bases, V lost 8 bases, and 11 bases had no gene match. Germline values: CDR1 GTSNPN, CDR2 SVGIG (reference sequence). The CDR3 spells CASQGGEGGYTF. The CDR3 nucleotides are TGTGCCAGCCAGGGGGGCGAAGGGGGCTACACCTTC.

The chain combines TRBV7-9 with TRBJ1-5; D is unclear. This CDR3 has 16 residues. Trimming removed 2 bases from V and 0 bases from J, with 11 bases in between. Germline lookup yields CDR1 SEHNR and CDR2 FQNEAQ (reference sequence). The CDR3: CASSLSEGLSNQPQHF. Written as DNA, the CDR3 is TGTGCCAGCAGCTTATCTGAGGGCCTTAGCAATCAGCCCCAGCATTTT. Full variable domain (rest looked up from reference TRBV7-9 and TRBJ1-5): DTGVSQNPRHKITKRGQNVTFRCDPISEHNRLYWYRQTLGQGPEFLTYFQNEAQLEKSRLLSDRFSAERPKGSFSTLEIQRTEQGDSAMYLCASSLSEGLSNQPQHFGDGTRLSIL.

This clonotype has at least ten counts. V and J are TRBV12-3 or TRBV12-4 and TRBJ1-1; 8 bases are shared with TRBD1. V lost 1 base, J lost 4 bases, and 8 bases stayed unmatched. The CDR3 totals 16 residues. The CDR3 reads CASSLGTGPGGTEAFF. The CDR3 DNA reads TGTGCCAGCAGTTTAGGGACAGGGCCAGGGGGCACTGAAGCTTTCTTT.

This chain connects TRBV20-1 to TRBJ1-4; a possible D gene is TRBD1 (5 bases). Germline-derived CDR1 and CDR2 are DFQATT and SNEGSKA (reference sequence). This CDR3 contains 14 residues. Trimming removed 1 base at V and 4 bases at J, with 10 bases between. Here the CDR3 reads CSARGPGLNEKLFF. The CDR3 coding sequence is TGCAGTGCTAGAGGCCCAGGGCTTAATGAAAAACTGTTTTTT.

There are a few counts of this clonotype. The J gene is TRBJ2-7, the V gene TRBV29-1; 7 bases are shared with TRBD1. Germline assignment: CDR1 SQVTM and CDR2 ANQGSEA. The CDR3 runs 13 residues. The V segment lost 7 bases and the J segment 1 base; nucleotides outside the gene matches: 7. In DNA, the CDR3 is TGCAGCGCACGGACAGGACAATCCTACGAGCAGTACTTC. Residues: CSARTGQSYEQYF.

This clonotype was counted only a few times. V gene TRBV6-1 combines with J gene TRBJ1-4; D is perhaps TRBD1 (5 bases). Germline assignment: CDR1 MNHNS and CDR2 SASEGT. Trimming took off 7 bases at V and 3 bases at J, with 12 bases between the two ends. The CDR3 has 14 residues. CDR3 sequence (DNA): TGTGCCAGCATTCAGCAGGGTGCTAATGAAAAACTGTTTTTT. It codes for CASIQQGANEKLFF.

V usage is TRBV7-6 and J usage is TRBJ1-2; TRBD1 aligns across 7 bases. This CDR3 is 15 amino acids long. Trimming removed 1 base from V and 4 bases from J; junction bases left unmatched: 6. CDR1 is SGHVS and CDR2 is FNYEAQ in the germline V gene. In DNA, the CDR3 is TGTGCCAGCAGCTTAGATCCCGCAGGGGGCTATGGCTACACCTTC. Translation: CASSLDPAGGYGYTF.

At least ten counts were recorded for this clonotype. The chain combines TRBV9 with TRBJ1-4; maybe TRBD1 (5 bases). Looked up from germline, CDR1 is SGDLS and CDR2 is YYNGEE. The germline V and J ends were trimmed by 3 bases and 0 bases, with 18 bases remaining between them. The CDR3 sequence is 18 residues long. The CDR3, as DNA: TGTGCCAGCAGCGCCAATCGCCTGGGACTCGCAACTAATGAAAAACTGTTTTTT. Translation gives CASSANRLGLATNEKLFF.

V gene TRBV6-1 combines with J gene TRBJ1-1; possibly TRBD1 for D (6 bases). The CDR3 runs 16 residues. In germline, CDR1 is MNHNS, CDR2 SASEGT. Trimming shortened V by 1 base and J by 5 bases, and 17 bases separated the two germline ends. The CDR3 coding sequence is TGTGCCAGCAGTGAAGATCCCCTAGGGGGTTGGACTGAAGCTTTCTTT. As protein: CASSEDPLGGWTEAFF.

This clonotype was detected ten times or more. The chain joins TRBV20-1 to TRBJ1-5; perhaps TRBD1 as D (6 bases). Trimming took 5 bases from V and 4 from J, leaving 12 bases between them. Germline V gene lookup returns CDR1 DFQATT and CDR2 SNEGSKA (reference sequence). The CDR3 spans 13 residues. The CDR3 DNA sequence: TGCAGTGCTTACAGGGAGTCGAATCAGCCCCAGCATTTT. Its protein product is CSAYRESNQPQHF.

This clonotype has ten or more counts. The V and J genes are TRBV3-1 and TRBJ2-4; D is perhaps TRBD2 (5 bases). This CDR3 spans 13 amino acids. CDR1 and CDR2 (germline): LGHDT, YNNKEL (reference sequence). The V end lost 3 bases, the J end lost 9 bases, and 12 bases lay between the germline ends. The CDR3 DNA reads as TGTGCCAGCAGCCAGGGATGGACTGCCATTCAGTACTTC. As protein: CASSQGWTAIQYF.

This clonotype was recorded at least ten times. The V call is TRBV10-3, the J call TRBJ1-1; no clear D. The germline V and J ends were trimmed by 10 bases and 1 base, with 13 bases remaining between them. The V gene's germline CDR1 is ENHRY and CDR2 SYGVKD. The CDR3 loop spans 13 amino acids. The DNA for the CDR3 is TGTGCCACCCGCGAGGTGACGAACACTGAAGCTTTCTTT. This encodes CATREVTNTEAFF.

This clonotype was observed at least ten times. The chain joins TRBV5-5 to TRBJ2-1; D not certain. The V end was cut by 3 bases, the J end by 7 bases, with 8 bases between. Germline loops: CDR1 SGHKS, CDR2 YYEKEE (reference sequence). The CDR3 has 12 residues. In DNA, the CDR3 is TGTGCCAGCAGCTCCAACCCAAATGAGCAGTTCTTC. As protein: CASSSNPNEQFF. Full variable domain (rest looked up from reference TRBV5-5 and TRBJ2-1): DAGVTQSPTHLIKTRGQQVTLRCSPISGHKSVSWYQQVLGQGPQFIFQYYEKEERGRGNFPDRFSARQFPNYSSELNVNALLLGDSALYLCASSSNPNEQFFGPGTRLTVL.

The chain is built from TRBV6-2 or TRBV6-3 and TRBJ2-1, with 13 bases fitting TRBD2. In germline, CDR1 is MNHEY, CDR2 SVGEGT. The CDR3 is made up of 16 amino acids. Trimming cost V 6 bases and J 7 bases; bases outside gene matches: 9. DNA for the CDR3: TGTGCCAGCAGCCATAAACTAGCGGGAGGGATGAATGAGCAGTTCTTC. It translates to CASSHKLAGGMNEQFF.

This clonotype was detected ten times or more. V and J are TRBV28 and TRBJ2-5; D gene unclear. The V end lost 7 bases, the J end lost 1 base, and 22 bases lay between the germline ends. This CDR3 comprises 17 residues. CDR1 and CDR2 from the germline V gene are MDHEN and SYDVKM. CDR3: CASTGFVAAHFQETQYF. The DNA of the CDR3 is TGTGCCAGCACTGGGTTTGTGGCAGCCCACTTCCAAGAGACCCAGTACTTC.

This clonotype was observed at least ten times. This sequence joins TRBV30 and TRBJ1-1; possibly TRBD1 for D (5 bases). The germline gives CDR1 GTSNPN, CDR2 SVGIG (reference sequence). This CDR3 spans 12 amino acids. Trimming left V 5 bases short and J 7 bases short, with 14 bases between. The CDR3 protein is CAWLHLRGEAFF. Here the CDR3 DNA reads TGTGCCTGGCTCCATCTGAGGGGTGAAGCTTTCTTT.

This clonotype was seen a handful of times. This chain connects TRBV6-1 to TRBJ2-4; D possibly corresponds to TRBD1 (6 bases). Trimming removed 4 bases from V and 6 bases from J, with 7 bases in between. Germline V gives CDR1 MNHNS, CDR2 SASEGT. The CDR3 sequence is 12 residues long. In DNA, the CDR3 is TGTGCCAGCAGTGCAGGGGCAAACATTCAGTACTTC. Its protein product is CASSAGANIQYF.

The gene calls are TRBV6-1 and TRBJ2-7; D is uncertain. This CDR3 is built from 16 residues. Trimming cost V 6 bases and J 0 bases, with 18 bases left between them. CDR1 is MNHNS and CDR2 is SASEGT in the germline V gene. CDR3 in DNA: TGTGCCAGCAGAGGACCGATAATCCTCTTCTCCTACGAGCAGTACTTC. It is translated as CASRGPIILFSYEQYF.

The rearrangement joins TRBV20-1 to TRBJ2-3, with TRBD2 matching 7 bases. The germline V gene has CDR1 DFQATT and CDR2 SNEGSKA (reference sequence). With 4 bases clipped from V and 0 bases from J, the junction kept 10 bases outside the gene matches. The CDR3 sequence is 16 residues long. CDR3 amino acids: CSATGGSDRSTDTQYF. In DNA form, the CDR3 reads TGCAGTGCTACGGGCGGGAGTGATCGTAGCACAGATACGCAGTATTTT.

V is TRBV4-1 and J is TRBJ2-5, with D perhaps matching TRBD2 (5 bases). Trimming shortened V by 6 bases and J by 2 bases, and 10 bases separated the two germline ends. This CDR3 region has 13 residues. From germline, CDR1 is MGHRA and CDR2 YSYEKL. The DNA of the CDR3 is TGCGCCAGCAGGGGGAGAGGGCAAGAGACCCAGTACTTC. Amino acids: CASRGRGQETQYF.

This clonotype was counted at least ten times. The chain is built from TRBV6-2 or TRBV6-3 and TRBJ2-3; possibly TRBD2 for D (7 bases). Germline V gives CDR1 MNHEY, CDR2 SVGEGT. V was shortened by 5 bases and J by 6 bases, with 21 bases between the two germline ends. This CDR3 has 16 residues. The CDR3 sequence is CASSDRGALGDDTQYF. The CDR3 DNA reads TGTGCCAGCAGTGACCGGGGGGCACTGGGTGACGATACGCAGTATTTT.